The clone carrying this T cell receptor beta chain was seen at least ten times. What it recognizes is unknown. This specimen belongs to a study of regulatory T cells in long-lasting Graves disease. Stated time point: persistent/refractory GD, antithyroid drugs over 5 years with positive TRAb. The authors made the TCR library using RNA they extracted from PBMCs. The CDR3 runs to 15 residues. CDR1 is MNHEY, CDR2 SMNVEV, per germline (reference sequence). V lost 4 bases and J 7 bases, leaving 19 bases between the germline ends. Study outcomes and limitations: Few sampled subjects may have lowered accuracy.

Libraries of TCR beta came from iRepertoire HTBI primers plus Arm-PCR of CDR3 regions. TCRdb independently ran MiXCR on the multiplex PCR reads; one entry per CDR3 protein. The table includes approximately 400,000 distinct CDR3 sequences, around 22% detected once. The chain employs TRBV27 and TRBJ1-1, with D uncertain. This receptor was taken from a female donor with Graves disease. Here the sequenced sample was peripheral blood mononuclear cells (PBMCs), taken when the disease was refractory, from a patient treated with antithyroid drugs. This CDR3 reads CASSSPGSRKSEAFF. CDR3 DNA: TGTGCCAGCAGTTCCCCGGGCAGTAGGAAAAGTGAAGCTTTCTTT.